The 20 T cell receptor beta chains below were found in one sample sequenced in a study of cytomegalovirus exposure and HLA in healthy donors. Primers: 60 Vbeta forward and 13 Jbeta reverse. The table came from immunoSEQ multiplex PCR; TCRdb's copy has only in-frame clones and leaves some out. Of over 150,000 clones listed, approximately 80% are singletons. The sample was PBMCs. These receptors were taken from a woman aged 25-40 years in good health and CMV-seropositive.

This clone was seen only once. The chain employs TRBV6-5 and TRBJ1-3; D is ambiguous. The V gene lost 0 bases and the J gene lost 0 bases, with 6 bases spanning the gap. Germline CDR1 reads MNHEY; CDR2 reads SVGAGI. The CDR3 is 15 residues long. The CDR3 here is CASSYSRLSGNTIYF. DNA of the CDR3: TGTGCCAGCAGTTACTCGCGTCTCTCTGGAAACACCATATATTTT.

V gene TRBV4-1 combines with J gene TRBJ2-1; TRBD2 matches at 8 bases. CDR3 length: 16 amino acids. CDR1 and CDR2 from the germline V gene are MGHRA and YSYEKL. V trimming: 0 bases; J trimming: 8 bases; junction bases outside the gene matches: 9. The CDR3 DNA reads as TGCGCCAGCAGCCAAGAAGGACGGGGGGGCCACTATGAGCAGTTCTTC. It translates to CASSQEGRGGHYEQFF.

V gene TRBV5-1 combines with J gene TRBJ1-4; no reliable D call. This CDR3 is 14 amino acids long. From germline, CDR1 is SGHRS and CDR2 YFSETQ. The V end was cut by 0 bases, the J end by 1 base, with 4 bases between. CDR3 region: CASSLGQTNEKLFF. The DNA of the CDR3 is TGCGCCAGCAGCTTGGGGCAAACTAATGAAAAACTGTTTTTT.

The rearrangement uses TRBV5-1 and TRBJ2-5; possibly TRBD1 for D (5 bases). Trimming left V 1 base short and J 5 bases short, with 15 bases between. Germline assignment: CDR1 SGHRS and CDR2 YFSETQ. The CDR3 runs to 15 residues. The CDR3 region is CASSLPQGFGETQYF. The CDR3 nucleotides read TGCGCCAGCAGCTTGCCCCAGGGATTTGGGGAGACCCAGTACTTC.

The V call is TRBV5-1, the J call TRBJ1-1; perhaps TRBD1 as D (5 bases). Trimming stripped 0 bases from V and 4 bases from J, with 10 bases between. This CDR3 has 14 residues. Germline V CDR1 and CDR2: SGHRS, YFSETQ. CDR3 loop: CASSLVGGTTEAFF. The DNA for the CDR3 is TGCGCCAGCAGCTTGGTCGGAGGGACCACTGAAGCTTTCTTT.

The chain recombines TRBV7-2 with TRBJ2-1; D possibly corresponds to TRBD1 (7 bases). CDR1 and CDR2 (germline): SGHTA, FQGNSA. V was clipped by 5 bases and J by 4 bases, with 18 bases between them. This CDR3 spans 16 amino acids. The CDR3 sequence: CASSQGGTALYNEQFF. The CDR3 nucleotides are TGTGCCAGCAGCCAAGGGGGGACAGCGCTTTACAATGAGCAGTTCTTC.

The rearrangement joins TRBV4-1 to TRBJ2-5; the D gene is possibly TRBD2 (5 bases). The CDR3 is made up of 15 amino acids. CDR1 is MGHRA, CDR2 YSYEKL, per germline. Deletions cut 0 bases from V and 1 base from J, with 9 bases between. The chain's CDR3 is CASSQEGRGQETQYF. CDR3 nucleotide sequence: TGCGCCAGCAGCCAAGAAGGTCGGGGCCAAGAGACCCAGTACTTC.

This chain joins TRBV10-3 and TRBJ2-5; 9 bases map to TRBD1. The germline gives CDR1 ENHRY, CDR2 SYGVKD. The CDR3 contains 13 residues. The junction had 0 bases not matched to a gene; V was cut back by 4 bases and J by 3 bases. The CDR3 here is CAISGQGEETQYF. CDR3 DNA: TGTGCCATCAGTGGACAGGGGGAAGAGACCCAGTACTTC.

This clone was observed a handful of times. The rearrangement joins TRBV18 to TRBJ2-2, with D uncertain. The germline V gene encodes CDR1 KGHSH and CDR2 LQKENI. V lost 6 bases and J lost 6, with 8 bases in between. The CDR3 spans 12 residues. The DNA for the CDR3 is TGTGCCAGCTCTGCGGCGGCCGGGGAGCTGTTTTTT. The encoded protein is CASSAAAGELFF. Based on the CDR3 plus reference TRBV18 and TRBJ2-2, the full variable domain is NAGVMQNPRHLVRRRGQEARLRCSPMKGHSHVYWYRQLPEEGLKFMVYLQKENIIDESGMPKERFSAEFPKEGPSILRIQQVVRGDSAAYFCASSAAAGELFFGEGSRLTVL.

The chain links TRBV10-3 to TRBJ2-7; 10 bases map to TRBD2. Germline lookup yields CDR1 ENHRY and CDR2 SYGVKD. The length of the CDR3 is 12 residues. Germline trimming cut 5 bases from V and 6 bases from J; bases unmatched to any gene: 1. CDR3 residues: CAISRTSGEQYF. CDR3 coding DNA: TGTGCCATCAGTAGGACTAGCGGCGAGCAGTACTTC.

The chain carries TRBV23-1 and TRBJ2-7; D possibly corresponds to TRBD2 (5 bases). TRBV23-1 falls under the ORF class, with uncertain function. The CDR3 runs 13 residues. CDR3 sequence (DNA): TGCGCTCCCGGACTGAAAACCATCTACGAGCAGTACTTC. Translating it yields CAPGLKTIYEQYF.

This chain joins TRBV5-8 and TRBJ1-3, with TRBD1 matching over 8 bases. Germline lookup yields CDR1 SGHTS and CDR2 YDEGEE. This CDR3 comprises 16 residues. V dropped 1 base and J dropped 2; count of bases not matched to a gene: 5. In DNA form, the CDR3 reads TGTGCCAGCAGCTTGAGTCGCAGGGGGCCTGGAAACACCATATATTTT. The encoded protein is CASSLSRRGPGNTIYF.

This chain links TRBV2 with TRBJ2-3; TRBD1 agrees at 7 bases. After removal of 0 bases from V and 7 bases from J, the junction contained 13 bases not matched to a gene. Germline-derived CDR1 and CDR2 are SNHLY and FYNNEI. The CDR3 length is 17 residues. The DNA of the CDR3 is TGTGCCAGCAGTGAAGCGCCCACTACGGACAGGCTGAATACGCAGTATTTT. This sequence encodes CASSEAPTTDRLNTQYF. The full variable domain, completed using reference TRBV2 and TRBJ2-3, is EPEVTQTPSHQVTQMGQEVILRCVPISNHLYFYWYRQILGQKVEFLVSFYNNEISEKSEIFDDQFSVERPDGSNFTLKIRSTKLEDSAMYFCASSEAPTTDRLNTQYFGPGTRLTVL.

The V call is TRBV5-1, the J call TRBJ2-1, with D possibly matching TRBD2 (5 bases). The V end was cut by 0 bases, the J end by 6 bases, with 16 bases between. The CDR3 extends over 16 amino acids. Germline CDR1 and CDR2: SGHRS and YFSETQ. The CDR3 nucleotides are TGCGCCAGCAGCTTGGAGGCGGTGGGAGAAGGCAATGAGCAGTTCTTC. Translation: CASSLEAVGEGNEQFF.

This rearrangement joins TRBV19 to TRBJ1-6, with D tentatively TRBD1 (6 bases). The CDR3 totals 15 residues. V was trimmed by 5 bases and J by 10 bases, leaving 18 bases between them. Germline assignment: CDR1 LNHDA and CDR2 SQIVND (reference sequence). The CDR3 nucleotides read TGTGCCAGTAGTGTCAACCGGGACACCTACTCACCCCTCCACTTT. This translates into CASSVNRDTYSPLHF.

This chain links TRBV28 with TRBJ2-1; the match to TRBD2 covers 10 bases. The V and J ends lost 8 bases and 0 bases, in that order; junction bases with no gene match: 4. CDR1 MDHEN and CDR2 SYDVKM come from the germline V gene. The CDR3 totals 15 residues. CDR3 sequence (DNA): TGTGCCAGCGGTAGCGGGGGGACCTCCTACAATGAGCAGTTCTTC. Translated: CASGSGGTSYNEQFF. Together with reference TRBV28 and TRBJ2-1, the CDR3 gives the full variable domain: DVKVTQSSRYLVKRTGEKVFLECVQDMDHENMFWYRQDPGLGLRLIYFSYDVKMKEKGDIPEGYSVSREKKERFSLILESASTNQTSMYLCASGSGGTSYNEQFFGPGTRLTVL.

J is TRBJ2-3 and V is TRBV7-7; D might be TRBD1 (5 bases). V was pared by 4 bases and J by 2 bases, with 7 bases between. From germline, CDR1 is SSHAT and CDR2 FNYEAQ (reference sequence). The length of the CDR3 is 13 residues. The chain's CDR3 is CASSSGFTDTQYF. The DNA for the CDR3 is TGTGCCAGCAGCTCAGGGTTCACAGATACGCAGTATTTT. Using reference TRBV7-7 and TRBJ2-3 for the parts outside the CDR3, the full variable domain is GAGVSQSPRYKVTKRGQDVTLRCDPISSHATLYWYQQALGQGPEFLTYFNYEAQPDKSGLPSDRFSAERPEGSISTLTIQRTEQRDSAMYRCASSSGFTDTQYFGPGTRLTVL.

This clone was observed once. Other DNA sequences in this specimen translate into the identical CDR3. The V and J genes are TRBV5-1 and TRBJ2-1; 12 bases map to TRBD2. The CDR3 has 15 residues. Germline V gene lookup returns CDR1 SGHRS and CDR2 YFSETQ. V dropped 4 bases and J dropped 4; count of bases not matched to a gene: 3. CDR3 sequence: CASSPTSGGYNEQFF. The CDR3 coding sequence is TGCGCCAGCAGCCCCACTAGCGGGGGGTACAATGAGCAGTTCTTC.

The chain combines TRBV18 with TRBJ2-7, with TRBD1 as a possible D gene (5 bases). V was cut by 3 bases and J by 4 bases, with 10 bases left in between. From germline, CDR1 is KGHSH and CDR2 LQKENI. The CDR3 runs 13 residues. As DNA, the CDR3 is TGTGCCAGCTCACCCCCAGGGTTGTACGAGCAGTACTTC. The encoded protein is CASSPPGLYEQYF.

This clone was counted a single time. This chain links TRBV4-3 with TRBJ1-2, with a possible D match to TRBD1 (6 bases). The CDR3 consists of 15 residues. Looked up from germline, CDR1 is LGHNA and CDR2 is YSLEER. V dropped 0 bases and J dropped 7 bases, with 15 bases sitting between them. The CDR3 sequence: CASSQDRGPLRGYTF. The DNA for the CDR3 is TGCGCCAGCAGCCAAGACAGGGGCCCTCTCCGTGGCTACACCTTC.